The TCR beta chain under discussion was sequenced for a study of post-analysis software for immune sequencing data. As for the study in general: Recorded subtypes: relapsing-remitting, secondary progressive, progressive-relapsing; some patients unannotated. Study-level results: Patients used a handful of TRBV segments, including TRBV5-6, TRBV5-1 and TRBV20-1, more often than controls. Strong co-clustering by F measure was evident for samples that had been prepared in the same batch.

V gave up 3 bases and J gave up 4 bases, with 13 bases separating them. Germline V gives CDR1 SQVTM, CDR2 ANQGSEA. The CDR3 totals 14 residues. Unique molecular identifiers had been added to the TCR beta cDNA libraries. TCRdb independently ran MiXCR on the PCR reads; one entry per CDR3 protein. The sample lists around 710,000 distinct CDR3 sequences, about 43% occurring once. This clonotype was counted only a few times. Its specificity is unknown. The sequenced sample was blood. The chain uses TRBV29-1 and TRBJ2-1, with D perhaps matching TRBD1 or TRBD2 (6 bases each). The TCR comes from a girl aged 5-17 years with multiple sclerosis. CDR3 protein: CSVEWTTGYNEQFF. CDR3 sequence (DNA): TGCAGCGTTGAGTGGACTACAGGGTACAATGAGCAGTTCTTC.